The 5 T cell receptor beta chains in this list originate from one sample, sequenced in a study of OX40 agonist ivuxolimab in advanced cancers. The method was immunoSEQ multiplex PCR; TCRdb's version includes in-frame clones alone and lacks a portion of them. The sample lists tens of thousands of clones, about 90% occurring once. Material: CD4+ or CD8+ T cells sorted from blood, obtained in a trial of the OX40 agonist ivuxolimab. The source is an adult with an advanced solid tumor such as melanoma, head and neck, liver or kidney cancer.

The chain links TRBV9 to TRBJ2-3, with 7 bases that match TRBD2. J gave up 1 base and V 4 bases, and 12 bases lay outside the gene matches. The length of the CDR3 is 17 residues. Germline loops: CDR1 SGDLS, CDR2 YYNGEE. The CDR3 protein is CASSTHRDYLGTDTQYF. The CDR3 DNA reads TGTGCCAGCAGCACCCACCGGGACTACCTCGGCACAGATACGCAGTATTTT.

The rearrangement uses TRBV4-1 and TRBJ1-2; 9 positions agree with TRBD1. This CDR3 region has 19 residues. J gave up 1 base and V 1 base, and 13 bases lay outside the gene matches. Germline values: CDR1 MGHRA, CDR2 YSYEKL. CDR3 nucleotide sequence: TGCGCCAGCAGCCAAGTTCTTGGGTATAAGACAGGGGGTAACTATGGCTACACCTTC. Protein: CASSQVLGYKTGGNYGYTF.

The rearrangement uses TRBV28 and TRBJ1-1, with 10 bases that match TRBD1. Germline CDR1 MDHEN, CDR2 SYDVKM. The CDR3 is 14 amino acids. V lost 5 bases and J lost 5; bases outside the gene matches: 5. CDR3 DNA: TGTGCCAGCAGTCCCAGGACAGGGGGGACTGAAGCTTTCTTT. Its translation: CASSPRTGGTEAFF.

The chain recombines TRBV29-1 with TRBJ2-6; D remains ambiguous. Trimming cost V 7 bases and J 4 bases, with 11 bases left between them. The CDR3 spans 13 residues. The germline V gene encodes CDR1 SQVTM and CDR2 ANQGSEA. CDR3 residues: CSADMEGANVLTF. The CDR3 region has the DNA TGCAGCGCGGATATGGAAGGGGCCAACGTCCTGACTTTC.

V usage is TRBV27 and J usage is TRBJ1-2; D remains unclear. The V and J ends lost 6 bases and 4 bases respectively, with 18 bases between them. This CDR3 comprises 15 residues. CDR1 is MNHEY, CDR2 SMNVEV, per germline (reference sequence). The chain's CDR3 is CASSHQVNSAYGYTF. Written as DNA, the CDR3 is TGTGCCAGCAGCCACCAGGTGAATTCGGCCTATGGCTACACCTTC.